What follows is one TCR beta chain and its context. Its specificity is not known. Germline V lookup: CDR1 SQVTM, CDR2 ANQGSEA. The V gene lost 3 bases and the J gene lost 5 bases, with 22 bases spanning the gap. The CDR3 length is 16 residues. The record originates from a study of regulatory T cells in long-lasting Graves disease. Across the study: Over 5 years of antithyroid drugs with positive TSH receptor antibodies was taken to mean persistent Graves' disease.

Study observations and caveats: There was favoring of TRBV28, TRBJ1-2 and TRBJ2-5 in persistent disease. Accuracy was possibly reduced by small sample size.

Arm-PCR with iRepertoire HTBI primers amplified the CDR3 regions for these TCR beta libraries. TCRdb ran MiXCR on the multiplex PCR reads and lists one entry per CDR3 protein. The sample carries 700,000 or so distinct CDR3 sequences, 25% to 35% recorded once. Indicated time point: persistent/refractory GD, antithyroid drugs over 5 years with positive TRAb. PBMC RNA served as the TCR library source. This sequence originates from a female donor with Graves disease. The chain has TRBV29-1 and TRBJ2-5, with TRBD2 as a possible D gene (6 bases). The sequences come from peripheral blood mononuclear cells (PBMCs), collected when the disease was refractory, from a patient treated with antithyroid drugs. CDR3 nucleotide sequence: TGCAGCGTTGAGGGCGGGGACTTCGGGGTATGGGAGACCCAGTACTTC. Translated, it gives CSVEGGDFGVWETQYF. The full variable domain, completed using reference TRBV29-1 and TRBJ2-5, is SAVISQKPSRDICQRGTSLTIQCQVDSQVTMMFWYRQQPGQSLTLIATANQGSEATYESGFVIDKFPISRPNLTFSTLTVSNMSPEDSSIYLCSVEGGDFGVWETQYFGPGTRLLVL.